Shown below are 27 T cell receptor beta chains from a single sample sequenced in a study of T cell responses to AZD1222 COVID-19 vaccine. The repertoire was sequenced with immunoSEQ multiplex PCR; TCRdb's copy has only in-frame clones and lacks some. This sample has 35,000 or so clones, with around 90% found just once. Sequencing used peripheral blood, obtained on day 0 of AZD1222 vaccination. Receptors originate from an adult in good health.

The chain uses TRBV5-1 and TRBJ2-7, with TRBD1 matching 8 bases. Trimming took 4 bases from V and 0 from J; bases not matched to a gene: 6. The CDR3 length is 15 residues. Germline V gene data show CDR1 as SGHRS and CDR2 as YFSETQ. The chain's CDR3 is CASSRGQGSSYEQYF. The CDR3 DNA follows: TGCGCCAGCAGCCGCGGACAGGGCAGCTCCTACGAGCAGTACTTC.

The chain links TRBV23-1 to TRBJ1-4; no clear D gene. TRBV23-1 is treated as an ORF (open reading frame) with a function not yet certain. The germline V and J ends were trimmed by 3 bases and 0 bases, with 11 bases remaining between them. The CDR3 totals 16 residues. The CDR3 DNA follows: TGCGCCAGCAGTCACCCCCCCAAGCCAACTAATGAAAAACTGTTTTTT. Translating gives CASSHPPKPTNEKLFF.

This chain uses TRBV7-2 with TRBJ2-1, with 8 bases fitting TRBD1. CDR1 is SGHTA, CDR2 FQGNSA, per germline. V dropped 5 bases and J dropped 8; count of bases not matched to a gene: 8. The CDR3 length is 14 residues. This CDR3 is CASSKDRGGHEQFF. The CDR3 DNA follows: TGTGCCAGCAGCAAAGACAGGGGTGGGCATGAGCAGTTCTTC.

The CDR3 spells CASSPTFGINTEAFF. The CDR3 region has the DNA TGTGCCAGCAGTCCCACTTTTGGGATTAACACTGAAGCTTTCTTT. The V gene is TRBV6-5, the J gene TRBJ1-1; D gene ambiguous. The V gene lost 5 bases and the J gene lost 2 bases, with 15 bases spanning the gap. The length of the CDR3 is 15 residues. Per germline, CDR1 MNHEY and CDR2 SVGAGI.

The chain employs TRBV29-1 and TRBJ2-1; the D call may be TRBD1 or TRBD2 (6 bases each). This CDR3 is 14 amino acids long. V shed 4 bases and J shed 5 bases, with 15 bases lying between them. Germline values: CDR1 SQVTM, CDR2 ANQGSEA. The CDR3 DNA reads TGCAGCGTTGGTGGCAGGGGAGGCCACAATGAGCAGTTCTTC. Its protein product is CSVGGRGGHNEQFF.

The chain combines TRBV28 with TRBJ2-5, with a tentative D call TRBD2 (6 bases). V lost 4 bases to trimming and J lost 4 bases, with 19 bases between them. The CDR3 sequence is 16 residues long. The germline V gene encodes CDR1 MDHEN and CDR2 SYDVKM. CDR3 protein: CASSYLPERGGETQYF. CDR3 in DNA: TGTGCCAGCAGTTATCTTCCGGAAAGGGGAGGAGAGACCCAGTACTTC.

The genes are TRBV24-1 and TRBJ2-7; D ambiguous. Trimming removed 3 bases from V and 2 bases from J, with 1 base in between. The length of the CDR3 is 11 residues. Germline values: CDR1 KGHDR, CDR2 SFDVKD. The CDR3 coding sequence is TGTGCCACCAGTGATCCCTACGAGCAGTACTTC. Protein sequence: CATSDPYEQYF.

The chain recombines TRBV19 with TRBJ2-3; 9 nucleotides line up with TRBD1. Germline V gene sequence: CDR1 LNHDA, CDR2 SQIVND (reference sequence). The CDR3 runs 16 residues. V shed 7 bases, J shed 3 bases, and the junction held 11 bases outside the gene matches. The CDR3 DNA reads as TGTGCCAGTACCCCATCAGGGACAGGGTCTACAGATACGCAGTATTTT. It translates to CASTPSGTGSTDTQYF.

This clone was recorded only once. The rearrangement joins TRBV18 to TRBJ2-7; TRBD1 aligns across 8 bases. There are 16 residues in the CDR3. The germline V gene has CDR1 KGHSH and CDR2 LQKENI. V was pared by 1 base and J by 7 bases, with 12 bases of the junction left unmatched. Here the CDR3 reads CASSPLIGQGLREQYF. As DNA, the CDR3 is TGTGCCAGCTCACCACTGATTGGACAGGGCCTTCGGGAGCAGTACTTC.

This clone has just one count. The chain has TRBV7-9 and TRBJ2-1; 11 positions agree with TRBD2. This CDR3 spans 15 amino acids. CDR1 SEHNR and CDR2 FQNEAQ come from the germline V gene (reference sequence). Trimming at V came to 7 bases and at J to 10 bases, leaving 12 bases not matched to a gene. CDR3 coding DNA: TGTGCCAGCACCAAGGGTAGCGGGAGGGTTAGGGAGCAGTTCTTC. Its protein is CASTKGSGRVREQFF.

The chain links TRBV27 to TRBJ1-6; no reliable D call. This CDR3 is 16 amino acids long. Trimming stripped 0 bases from V and 7 bases from J, with 13 bases between. From germline, CDR1 is MNHEY and CDR2 SMNVEV (reference sequence). The CDR3 coding sequence is TGTGCCAGCAGTTTATCGAGCCTGGGGTTAAATTCACCCCTCCACTTT. Amino acid sequence: CASSLSSLGLNSPLHF.

This chain uses TRBV10-3 with TRBJ1-6, with a tentative D call TRBD1 (6 bases). Germline V CDR1 and CDR2: ENHRY, SYGVKD. The CDR3 extends over 13 amino acids. V lost 4 bases and J 5 bases, leaving 6 bases between the germline ends. The CDR3 reads CAISAGDNSPLHF. CDR3 bases: TGTGCCATCAGTGCAGGGGATAATTCACCCCTCCACTTT.

The CDR3 DNA is TGTGCCAGTAGTATCTCAGCGGGGTTGGGCGGGGAGCTGTTTTTT. This sequence encodes CASSISAGLGGELFF. The gene calls are TRBV19 and TRBJ2-2; 7 bases agree with TRBD2. In germline, CDR1 is LNHDA, CDR2 SQIVND (reference sequence). The CDR3 spans 15 residues. The V and J ends lost 3 bases and 7 bases, in that order; junction bases with no gene match: 8.

The rearrangement links TRBV6-6 to TRBJ2-5; the D call may be TRBD1 or TRBD2 (5 bases each). Trimming removed 6 bases at V and 2 bases at J, with 10 bases between. Germline V gives CDR1 MNHNY, CDR2 SVGAGI (reference sequence). This CDR3 has 13 amino acids. This chain's CDR3 is CASSRDDQETQYF. In nucleotides, the CDR3 is TGTGCCAGCAGCCGGGACGATCAAGAGACCCAGTACTTC.

The V gene is TRBV9, the J gene TRBJ2-2, with 7 bases aligning to TRBD2. The CDR3 covers 16 residues. The germline V gene has CDR1 SGDLS and CDR2 YYNGEE. The junction had 7 bases not matched to a gene; V was cut back by 0 bases and J by 5 bases. CDR3 sequence (DNA): TGTGCCAGCAGCGTAGATGAGGGAGGGCCGACCGGGGAGCTGTTTTTT. Translating gives CASSVDEGGPTGELFF.

A single count supports this clone. The chain employs TRBV11-2 and TRBJ2-7; D gene ambiguous. V gave up 0 bases and J gave up 2 bases, with 8 bases separating them. Germline values: CDR1 SGHAT, CDR2 FQNNGV. CDR3 length: 14 residues. CDR3 DNA sequence: TGTGCCAGCAGCTTAGAGGCCACTACCTACGAGCAGTACTTC. This translates into CASSLEATTYEQYF.

The rearrangement uses TRBV6-5 and TRBJ2-2; D perhaps matches TRBD2 (6 bases). This CDR3 spans 13 amino acids. Trimming pared 5 bases from V and 5 bases from J, leaving 9 bases between. CDR1 is MNHEY and CDR2 is SVGAGI in the germline V gene. The CDR3 sequence: CASSPRETGELFF. In DNA, the CDR3 is TGTGCCAGCAGTCCCCGGGAGACCGGGGAGCTGTTTTTT.

Only one count was recorded for this clone. The chain combines TRBV14 with TRBJ1-1; D is perhaps TRBD1 (5 bases). V shed 5 bases and J shed 0 bases, with 10 bases lying between them. The CDR3 spans 14 residues. Germline V gives CDR1 SGHDN, CDR2 FVKESK. The CDR3 is CASSIDSMNTEAFF. The CDR3 DNA is TGTGCCAGCAGCATTGACAGCATGAACACTGAAGCTTTCTTT.

The rearrangement uses TRBV11-2 and TRBJ2-3; 8 bases fit TRBD1. The CDR3 is 15 residues long. Germline V lookup: CDR1 SGHAT, CDR2 FQNNGV. J lost 6 bases, V lost 2 bases, and 7 bases had no gene match. The CDR3 loop is CASSLMQGARDTQYF. The CDR3 region has the DNA TGTGCCAGCAGCTTAATGCAGGGGGCAAGGGATACGCAGTATTTT. The full variable domain, its missing parts supplied by reference TRBV11-2 and TRBJ2-3, is EAGVAQSPRYKIIEKRQSVAFWCNPISGHATLYWYQQILGQGPKLLIQFQNNGVVDDSQLPKDRFSAERLKGVDSTLKIQPAKLEDSAVYLCASSLMQGARDTQYFGPGTRLTVL.

This chain uses TRBV27 with TRBJ1-6, with D maybe TRBD1 (6 bases). There are 14 residues in the CDR3. V lost 6 bases and J 7 bases, leaving 13 bases between the germline ends. Per the germline V gene, CDR1 is MNHEY and CDR2 is SMNVEV (reference sequence). This CDR3 is CASSLRGQNSPLHF. CDR3 DNA: TGTGCCAGCAGCCTACGGGGACAAAATTCACCCCTCCACTTT.

This chain joins TRBV9 and TRBJ2-1; D is possibly TRBD2 (6 bases). CDR3 length: 15 amino acids. The germline CDR1 and CDR2 sequences are SGDLS and YYNGEE. Trimming took 4 bases from V and 4 from J, leaving 15 bases between them. CDR3 sequence: CASSPVGGEYNEQFF. CDR3 in DNA: TGTGCCAGCAGCCCAGTTGGCGGGGAGTACAATGAGCAGTTCTTC.

Details on this clone: This may arise from a read error, as a much more abundant clone is one base away. The rearrangement links TRBV7-9 to TRBJ2-6; tentatively, D is TRBD1 (5 bases). The germline CDR1 and CDR2 sequences are SEHNR and FQNEAQ (reference sequence). The CDR3 covers 16 residues. The CDR3 coding sequence is TGTGCCAGCAGCTTAGCGAAGGGTGCTGGGGCCAACGTCCCGACTTTC. It encodes CASSLAKGAGANVPTF.

This clone was counted once. This chain links TRBV19 with TRBJ1-1; possible D gene TRBD1, 5 bases. In germline, CDR1 is LNHDA, CDR2 SQIVND (reference sequence). The CDR3 consists of 15 residues. V dropped 5 bases and J dropped 0 bases, with 13 bases sitting between them. The CDR3 bases are TGTGCCAGTAGTTCCAACGGGGGAATGAACACTGAAGCTTTCTTT. Translation gives CASSSNGGMNTEAFF.

The genes are TRBV18 and TRBJ2-7; possible D gene TRBD2, 5 bases. Trimming stripped 2 bases from V and 4 bases from J, with 9 bases between. Germline lookup yields CDR1 KGHSH and CDR2 LQKENI. The CDR3 length is 13 residues. The CDR3 DNA reads as TGTGCCAGCTCACCAGGGTCGGGGTACGAGCAGTACTTC. Encoded protein: CASSPGSGYEQYF.

A few counts support this clone. The V gene is TRBV7-9, the J gene TRBJ2-1; 9 bases fit TRBD2. V was clipped by 1 base and J by 6 bases; unmatched bases: 13. There are 18 residues in the CDR3. The germline V gene has CDR1 SEHNR and CDR2 FQNEAQ (reference sequence). CDR3 sequence (DNA): TGTGCCAGCAGCTTAGTGACTAGCGGAGACGGAATCTCCAATGAGCAGTTCTTC. As protein: CASSLVTSGDGISNEQFF. The full variable domain, in which reference TRBV7-9 and TRBJ2-1 provide the parts outside the CDR3, is DTGVSQNPRHKITKRGQNVTFRCDPISEHNRLYWYRQTLGQGPEFLTYFQNEAQLEKSRLLSDRFSAERPKGSFSTLEIQRTEQGDSAMYLCASSLVTSGDGISNEQFFGPGTRLTVL.

In this sample, this clone turned up once. The chain carries TRBV4-3 and TRBJ2-5; maybe TRBD2 (5 bases). Germline values: CDR1 LGHNA, CDR2 YSLEER. The CDR3 loop spans 15 amino acids. With 0 bases removed from V and 5 bases from J, the gap between germline ends came to 13 bases. DNA of the CDR3: TGCGCCAGCAGCCAAGAGATAGGGAGTTTCGAGACCCAGTACTTC. This codes for CASSQEIGSFETQYF.

This clone was recorded a few times. The chain is built from TRBV19 and TRBJ1-1; 8 nucleotides match TRBD1. Unmatched junction bases numbered 8, after V lost 2 bases and J lost 6 bases. The CDR3 loop spans 15 amino acids. Germline CDR1 and CDR2: LNHDA and SQIVND (reference sequence). CDR3 region: CASSIQGANTAEAFF. Written as DNA, the CDR3 is TGTGCCAGTAGTATACAGGGGGCAAATACGGCTGAAGCTTTCTTT. The variable domain in full, completed from reference TRBV19 and TRBJ1-1, reads DGGITQSPKYLFRKEGQNVTLSCEQNLNHDAMYWYRQDPGQGLRLIYYSQIVNDFQKGDIAEGYSVSREKKESFPLTVTSAQKNPTAFYLCASSIQGANTAEAFFGQGTRLTVV.